The subject of this entry is one T cell receptor beta chain. Its antigen remains unidentified. Profiling relied on immunoSEQ multiplex PCR, and the TCRdb table lists in-frame clones only, not all of them. The table lists over 100,000 clones, about nine tenths of them singletons. V lost 4 bases and J lost 2, with 5 bases in between. The CDR3 consists of 12 residues. The germline CDR1 and CDR2 sequences are GTSNPN and SVGIG (reference sequence). These data come from a study of T cell responses to AZD1222 COVID-19 vaccine. General observations from the study: Two AZD1222 administrations were followed by greater Spike-specific TCR breadth and depth.

The sequenced sample was peripheral blood, obtained on day 0 of AZD1222 vaccination. The sequence was obtained from an adult in good health. The V gene is TRBV30, the J gene TRBJ2-2, with no clear D. In DNA, the CDR3 is TGTGCCTGGACCTTTAACACCGGGGAGCTGTTTTTT. Translation: CAWTFNTGELFF. Full variable domain (missing parts from reference TRBV30 and TRBJ2-2): SQTIHQWPATLVQPVGSPLSLECTVEGTSNPNLYWYRQAAGRGLQLLFYSVGIGQISSEVPQNLSASRPQDRQFILSSKKLLLSDSGFYLCAWTFNTGELFFGEGSRLTVL.